The next 17 T cell receptor beta chains were all read from a single sample in a study of blood T cells in healthy people across ages. Alongside a J-beta primer mix, a sample-barcoded 5' primer served in a second PCR lasting roughly 6 to 11 cycles. TCRdb itself ran the 5' RACE reads through MiXCR, one entry per CDR3 protein. This sample has 700,000 to 950,000 distinct CDR3 sequences, with 58% found just once. The sample comprised blood. These receptors were taken from a man aged 25 to 40 in good health.

In this sample, this clonotype turned up once. The chain links TRBV2 to TRBJ2-4; 7 bases match TRBD2. Trimming removed 5 bases from V and 7 bases from J; junction bases left unmatched: 11. Germline CDR1 reads SNHLY; CDR2 reads FYNNEI. The CDR3 has 15 residues. This CDR3 is CASSFRGPAGNIQYF. CDR3 bases: TGTGCCAGCAGTTTCCGTGGACCAGCGGGGAACATTCAGTACTTC.

CDR3 sequence: CASSPPTDPETQYF. As DNA, the CDR3 is TGTGCCAGCTCACCACCGACAGACCCAGAGACCCAGTACTTC. This rearrangement joins TRBV18 to TRBJ2-5, with D possibly matching TRBD1 (5 bases). Trimming removed 0 bases at V and 4 bases at J, with 9 bases between. The CDR3 is made up of 14 amino acids. Per the germline V gene, CDR1 is KGHSH and CDR2 is LQKENI.

The genes are TRBV30 and TRBJ2-3, with a possible D match to TRBD1 (6 bases). The CDR3 consists of 13 residues. The V gene lost 5 bases and the J gene lost 1 base, with 10 bases spanning the gap. The germline V gene has CDR1 GTSNPN and CDR2 SVGIG (reference sequence). The DNA for the CDR3 is TGTGCCTGGGACGGGACACGCACAGATACGCAGTATTTT. Its translation: CAWDGTRTDTQYF.

This chain connects TRBV4-1 to TRBJ1-6, with 11 bases that match TRBD1. With V trimmed by 3 bases and J by 7 bases, 5 bases remained unmatched. Germline V gene lookup returns CDR1 MGHRA and CDR2 YSYEKL. The length of the CDR3 is 16 residues. The CDR3 DNA is TGCGCCAGCAGCCACCCCCGGACAGGGGGCAATTCACCCCTCCACTTT. Amino acids: CASSHPRTGGNSPLHF.

Here the CDR3 DNA reads TGCGCCAGCAGTGATCCGGGAGAGAATTCACCCCTCCACTTT. As protein: CASSDPGENSPLHF. The rearrangement joins TRBV10-2 to TRBJ1-6; D is undetermined. Germline CDR1 reads WSHSY; CDR2 reads SAAADI. Between the trimmed V and J ends, which lost 3 bases and 7 bases, there was a span of 10 bases. The CDR3 totals 14 residues.

The V gene is TRBV7-2, the J gene TRBJ2-4; a weak D match, TRBD2 (6 bases). This CDR3 is 12 amino acids long. Germline CDR1 is SGHTA and CDR2 is FQGNSA. With 6 bases removed from V and 13 bases from J, the gap between germline ends came to 16 bases. The CDR3 loop is CASSIPSREQYF. CDR3 sequence (DNA): TGTGCCAGCAGTATACCCAGTCGGGAGCAGTACTTC.

This clonotype was observed a handful of times. The chain joins TRBV2 to TRBJ2-6; the match to TRBD1 covers 10 bases. CDR1 and CDR2 (germline): SNHLY, FYNNEI. The CDR3 totals 16 residues. The J segment lost 1 base and the V segment lost 10 bases, leaving 7 bases of the junction unmatched. The CDR3 protein is CANTGTGDSGANVLTF. DNA for the CDR3: TGTGCCAATACCGGGACAGGGGATTCTGGGGCCAACGTCCTGACTTTC.

V and J are TRBV4-2 and TRBJ2-5; D may be TRBD1 (5 bases). Germline CDR1 and CDR2: LGHNA and YNFKEQ. The CDR3 is made up of 15 amino acids. Between the trimmed V and J ends, which lost 0 bases and 1 base, there was a span of 9 bases. The CDR3: CASSQDLQGQETQYF. Written as DNA, the CDR3 is TGTGCCAGCAGCCAAGATTTGCAGGGCCAAGAGACCCAGTACTTC.

CDR3 loop: CASSKGGTGIRNYGYTF. The CDR3, as DNA: TGTGCCAGCAGCAAAGGCGGGACAGGGATTCGGAACTATGGCTACACCTTC. The chain recombines TRBV27 with TRBJ1-2, with 9 bases fitting TRBD1. The CDR3 contains 17 residues. With 6 bases clipped from V and 2 bases from J, the junction kept 13 bases outside the gene matches. Per germline, CDR1 MNHEY and CDR2 SMNVEV (reference sequence).

This sequence joins TRBV6-1 and TRBJ1-5; no clear D. Trimming took off 7 bases at V and 7 bases at J, with 8 bases between the two ends. The V gene's germline CDR1 is MNHNS and CDR2 SASEGT. The CDR3 sequence is 11 residues long. In nucleotides, the CDR3 is TGTGCCAGCACTGGTGGCCAGCCCCAGCATTTT. It yields the protein CASTGGQPQHF.

This clonotype was found a few times. This sequence joins TRBV9 and TRBJ2-7; D perhaps matches TRBD1 (6 bases). The V gene lost 4 bases and the J gene lost 6 bases, with 17 bases spanning the gap. Germline CDR1 is SGDLS and CDR2 is YYNGEE. The CDR3 is 14 residues long. For the CDR3, the DNA is TGTGCCAGCAGCCCCGGACAGCGCCCGGGCGAGCAGTACTTC. This translates into CASSPGQRPGEQYF.

This chain links TRBV27 with TRBJ2-1, with D possibly matching TRBD2 (5 bases). CDR1 MNHEY and CDR2 SMNVEV come from the germline V gene (reference sequence). Trimming left V 8 bases short and J 3 bases short, with 11 bases between. The CDR3 is 13 residues long. The CDR3 region has the DNA TGTGCCAGCCGGGGAGATTTCTACAATGAGCAGTTCTTC. Amino acids: CASRGDFYNEQFF.

The chain employs TRBV29-1 and TRBJ2-5; 7 nucleotides match TRBD2. CDR1 is SQVTM, CDR2 ANQGSEA, per germline. J lost 3 bases, V lost 2 bases, and 12 bases had no gene match. The CDR3 has 16 residues. The CDR3 DNA reads TGCAGCGTTGAATTTACGTCTAGCGGATTTAAAGAGACCCAGTACTTC. This gives the protein CSVEFTSSGFKETQYF.

A few counts support this clonotype. V and J are TRBV29-1 and TRBJ2-4, with D perhaps TRBD2 (7 bases). CDR1 is SQVTM and CDR2 is ANQGSEA in the germline V gene. Trimming cost V 6 bases and J 4 bases, with 13 bases left between them. The CDR3 has 13 amino acids. In DNA form, the CDR3 reads TGCAGCGTGAGAGGGGGGGGGAAAAACATTCAGTACTTC. The encoded protein is CSVRGGGKNIQYF.

The rearrangement links TRBV7-6 to TRBJ1-6; tentatively, D is TRBD1 (5 bases). The CDR3 is 17 residues long. Germline V lookup: CDR1 SGHVS, CDR2 FNYEAQ. Trimming removed 1 base from V and 7 bases from J, with 17 bases in between. This CDR3 is CASSLESWQGLNSPLHF. CDR3 nucleotide sequence: TGTGCCAGCAGCTTAGAGTCTTGGCAGGGATTGAATTCACCCCTCCACTTT.

The chain links TRBV6-1 to TRBJ1-2, with D tentatively TRBD1 (6 bases). Per the germline V gene, CDR1 is MNHNS and CDR2 is SASEGT. The CDR3 loop spans 11 amino acids. Trimming cost V 1 base and J 13 bases, with 10 bases left between them. This CDR3 is CASSEGGGRTF. Here the CDR3 DNA reads TGTGCCAGCAGTGAAGGCGGGGGGCGCACCTTC.

The chain couples TRBV29-1 to TRBJ2-2; D tentatively reads TRBD1 or TRBD2 (5 bases each). The V gene's germline CDR1 is SQVTM and CDR2 ANQGSEA. Trimming cost V 2 bases and J 3 bases, with 7 bases left between them. There are 13 residues in the CDR3. The CDR3 DNA follows: TGCAGCGTTGAATGGGGGTACACCGGGGAGCTGTTTTTT. It codes for CSVEWGYTGELFF.